This TCR beta chain was documented in a study of T-cell memory formation after mild COVID-19. At the level of the study: Clusters were largely donor specific.

Via MiXCR, TCRdb re-called the 5' RACE reads, giving one row per CDR3 protein. Counted here are 250,000 to 400,000 distinct CDR3 sequences, over 11% occurring once; the ten biggest clones make up roughly a fifth. General observations from the study: CD4/CD8 balance held among clones contracting day 15 to 85, and later expanders leaned CD4+.

Note on this clonotype: What it binds is not known.

Sequencing was performed on PBMCs or a T cell subset sorted from them (not recorded which). This TCR came from a man aged 18 to 29 who had mild COVID-19 (a few samples of this study predate the infection). Cell type and time point are not known.

CDR3 sequence reads: CASSQDWGGSGANVLTF. The CDR3 DNA follows: TGTGCCAGCAGCCAAGATTGGGGTGGTTCTGGGGCCAACGTCCTGACTTTC. V and J are TRBV4-2 and TRBJ2-6; D remains ambiguous. Germline loops: CDR1 LGHNA, CDR2 YNFKEQ. With 0 bases removed from V and 1 base from J, the gap between germline ends came to 10 bases. The CDR3 totals 17 residues.